This T cell receptor beta chain was retrieved from a study of T cells after yellow fever vaccination. Broader study findings: Clonotypes appearing in both CD4 and CD8 compartments existed, and their share was small. Clones that expanded after primary vaccination mostly reappeared after the booster (roughly 97% CD4, 88% CD8).

TCRdb re-derived calls from the 5' RACE reads in MiXCR, one entry per CDR3 protein. Of 100,000 to 150,000 distinct CDR3 sequences in the sample, 8% to 10% are singletons; the top ten hold about two fifths. As regards this clonotype: Its matching antigen is unknown. Compared with germline, one end of the junction differs, possibly owing to a read error.

Germline-derived CDR1 and CDR2 are DFQATT and SNEGSKA (reference sequence). The CDR3 runs 14 residues. The starting material was CD8+ T cells sorted from PBMCs, obtained on the day of the yellow fever booster vaccination. The origin of this receptor is a man younger than 35 who received the YFV17D yellow fever vaccine. The chain uses TRBV20-1 and TRBJ2-3; 15 bases line up with TRBD2. The CDR3: CSAHGLAGGRTHYF. The CDR3 DNA sequence: TGCAGTGCTCACGGACTAGCGGGGGGGCGGACGCATTATTTT.